This record looks at one T cell receptor beta chain sequence and its context. Antigen specificity is unknown. At one end, the junction sequence differs from germline, possibly due to a read error. Time point specified: before natalizumab initiation. T0 refers to blood drawn before natalizumab was first infused. This specimen comes from a study of multiple sclerosis patients with progressive multifocal leukoencephalopathy. Study findings and constraints: Whether JC virus or general immunocompromise explains the findings remained unclear.

Sequencing was at survey level. Spiked into each PCR were synthetic inline TR CDR3 controls of all V-J pairings. Here immunoSEQ multiplex PCR was the method, and the copy in TCRdb shows in-frame clones only, minus some. The sample lists 25,000 to 35,000 clones, 85% to 90% occurring once. Germline V gives CDR1 MGHRA, CDR2 YSYEKL. This CDR3 has 18 amino acids. V usage is TRBV4-1 and J usage is TRBJ1-6, with D possibly being TRBD1 (6 bases). Sequencing used PBMCs. The sequence derives from a human donor with multiple sclerosis. The CDR3 bases are TGCGCCCGCAGCCAAGAGGGGGGGGGCGTCGGGGATAATTCACCCCTCCACTTT. This encodes CARSQEGGGVGDNSPLHF.